Each of the 18 T cell receptor beta chains below was sequenced from the same sample in a study of naive and memory T cell subsets. An equimolar mix of two oligonucleotides served as the beta constant-region primer for TRBC1 and TRBC2. Nested alpha and beta constant-region primers with the SP2 primer drove four PCR rounds on ligated cDNA. MiXCR was run by TCRdb on the UMI-ligation and nested PCR reads, yielding one entry per CDR3 protein. The table lists 7,000 to 9,000 distinct CDR3 sequences, around 28% of them singletons, with about 61% in the top ten. Source material: CD8+ TEMRA cells from blood. Subset denoted: effector memory re-expressing CD45RA, CD45RA+ CD27-. The receptor set was obtained from a human donor in good health.

This clonotype was seen a handful of times. This chain links TRBV5-4 with TRBJ2-5; 10 bases match TRBD2. V gave up 1 base and J gave up 5 bases; unmatched junction bases: 8. Germline CDR1 is SGHNT and CDR2 is YYREEE (reference sequence). The CDR3 spans 16 residues. The CDR3 DNA is TGTGCCAGCAGCTTGCCCATAGCGGGAGGTATTGAGACCCAGTACTTC. Protein: CASSLPIAGGIETQYF.

The rearrangement joins TRBV29-1 to TRBJ1-1; D is uncertain. CDR1 and CDR2 (germline): SQVTM, ANQGSEA. The CDR3 loop spans 11 amino acids. Between the trimmed V and J ends, which lost 2 bases and 4 bases, there was a span of 5 bases. Here the CDR3 reads CSVELGTEAFF. In DNA, the CDR3 is TGCAGCGTTGAATTGGGCACTGAAGCTTTCTTT.

This clonotype was seen only a few times. The genes are TRBV4-3 and TRBJ2-7; 10 nucleotides align to TRBD1. The CDR3 is made up of 14 amino acids. Germline trimming cut 2 bases from V and 7 bases from J; bases unmatched to any gene: 5. CDR1 and CDR2 (germline): LGHNA, YSLEER. The CDR3 sequence: CASSQRQGAREQYF. CDR3 DNA sequence: TGCGCCAGCAGCCAACGACAGGGGGCGAGGGAGCAGTACTTC.

This clonotype was counted only a few times. CDR3 sequence reads: CASSGHFTDPQYF. The CDR3 coding sequence is TGTGCCAGCAGCGGACACTTCACGGATCCGCAGTATTTT. The chain recombines TRBV7-8 with TRBJ2-3, with a weak D call TRBD1 (5 bases). This CDR3 has 13 amino acids. The V end was cut by 5 bases, the J end by 10 bases, with 16 bases between. Germline loops: CDR1 SGHVS, CDR2 FQNEAQ.

In its sample, this clonotype was seen a few times. V and J are TRBV7-8 and TRBJ1-6; D is undetermined. CDR3 length: 15 residues. CDR1 and CDR2 from the germline V gene are SGHVS and FQNEAQ. V was trimmed by 1 base and J by 7 bases, leaving 11 bases between them. The CDR3: CASSLDGGGNSPLHF. The DNA for the CDR3 is TGTGCCAGCAGCTTAGATGGAGGAGGCAATTCACCCCTCCACTTT.

The CDR3 region has the DNA TGTGCCAGCAGCTTAACCGACGGACAGTCGGAGCACGAGCAGTACTTC. Amino acid sequence: CASSLTDGQSEHEQYF. The genes are TRBV7-6 and TRBJ2-7; TRBD1 is a possible D gene (6 bases). V lost 2 bases and J lost 5, with 19 bases in between. This CDR3 is built from 16 residues. Germline values: CDR1 SGHVS, CDR2 FNYEAQ.

The sample holds a few counts of this clonotype. The CDR3 nucleotides read TGCAGCGTTGTGTTTTTCCTTGGGTATGAGCAGTTCTTC. This translates into CSVVFFLGYEQFF. This chain joins TRBV29-1 and TRBJ2-1; D is uncertain. Per germline, CDR1 SQVTM and CDR2 ANQGSEA. This CDR3 contains 13 residues. V was trimmed by 4 bases and J by 8 bases, leaving 15 bases between them.

The rearrangement joins TRBV12-3 or TRBV12-4 to TRBJ2-1; no firm D call. This CDR3 has 15 amino acids. Trimming removed 6 bases from V and 4 bases from J, with 16 bases in between. CDR3 sequence (DNA): TGTGCCAGCAGCTTGTCCGGGCCCTGGTACAATGAGCAGTTCTTC. This gives the protein CASSLSGPWYNEQFF.

The V and J genes are TRBV7-9 and TRBJ2-3; TRBD2 agrees at 8 bases. Germline loops: CDR1 SEHNR, CDR2 FQNEAQ (reference sequence). Trimming cost V 5 bases and J 4 bases; bases outside gene matches: 8. The CDR3 sequence is 15 residues long. The chain's CDR3 is CASSASLAEPDTQYF. The CDR3 coding sequence is TGTGCCAGCAGCGCCTCACTAGCGGAGCCAGATACGCAGTATTTT. Variable domain in full (rest from reference TRBV7-9 and TRBJ2-3): DTGVSQNPRHKITKRGQNVTFRCDPISEHNRLYWYRQTLGQGPEFLTYFQNEAQLEKSRLLSDRFSAERPKGSFSTLEIQRTEQGDSAMYLCASSASLAEPDTQYFGPGTRLTVL.

This clonotype has ten or more counts. This chain uses TRBV28 with TRBJ2-2; 9 nucleotides line up with TRBD1. This CDR3 has 16 amino acids. The germline CDR1 and CDR2 sequences are MDHEN and SYDVKM. After removal of 7 bases from V and 2 bases from J, the junction contained 8 bases not matched to a gene. The CDR3 nucleotides read TGTGCCAGCATTAACAGGGGGCGACCCAACACCGGGGAGCTGTTTTTT. Amino acids: CASINRGRPNTGELFF.

This clonotype was detected only a few times. The J gene is TRBJ2-3, the V gene TRBV4-2; 10 bases are a match to TRBD2. There are 16 residues in the CDR3. V gave up 0 bases and J gave up 6 bases; unmatched junction bases: 6. The germline V gene has CDR1 LGHNA and CDR2 YNFKEQ. This CDR3 is CASSQDLASGGDTQYF. As DNA, the CDR3 is TGTGCCAGCAGCCAAGATTTGGCTAGCGGGGGTGATACGCAGTATTTT.

J is TRBJ2-5 and V is TRBV27; D is perhaps TRBD1 (6 bases). V lost 4 bases to trimming and J lost 1 base, with 10 bases between them. This CDR3 has 14 residues. Germline loops: CDR1 MNHEY, CDR2 SMNVEV (reference sequence). The CDR3 loop is CASSSRGCQETQYF. CDR3 DNA sequence: TGTGCCAGCAGTTCAAGGGGGTGCCAAGAGACCCAGTACTTC.

The chain links TRBV5-5 to TRBJ1-1; D gene ambiguous. CDR1 and CDR2 (germline): SGHKS, YYEKEE (reference sequence). The CDR3 sequence is 13 residues long. Trimming removed 2 bases at V and 2 bases at J, with 7 bases between. CDR3 coding DNA: TGTGCCAGCAGCTTCAGTCTAAACACTGAAGCTTTCTTT. Amino acid sequence: CASSFSLNTEAFF.

The chain combines TRBV7-9 with TRBJ1-2; D is undetermined. This CDR3 has 12 residues. CDR1 and CDR2 (germline): SEHNR, FQNEAQ (reference sequence). Trimming shortened V by 2 bases and J by 6 bases, and 7 bases separated the two germline ends. CDR3 amino acids: CASSLLADGYTF. As DNA, the CDR3 is TGTGCCAGCAGCTTATTGGCAGATGGCTACACCTTC.

The genes are TRBV20-1 and TRBJ1-1, with 7 bases matching TRBD1. Germline V gene sequence: CDR1 DFQATT, CDR2 SNEGSKA (reference sequence). The length of the CDR3 is 11 residues. V lost 6 bases to trimming and J lost 10 bases; unmatched junction nucleotides: 8. The CDR3 DNA follows: TGCAGTGCGCAAACGACAGGGCGAGCTTTCTTT. This gives the protein CSAQTTGRAFF.

The chain is built from TRBV28 and TRBJ2-7; D ambiguous. Germline values: CDR1 MDHEN, CDR2 SYDVKM. With 5 bases removed from V and 0 bases from J, the gap between germline ends came to 17 bases. This CDR3 is built from 16 residues. CDR3 amino acids: CASSPQPWTGSYEQYF. CDR3 in DNA: TGTGCCAGCAGTCCACAACCTTGGACGGGCTCCTACGAGCAGTACTTC.

The gene calls are TRBV13 and TRBJ2-5; a weak D match, TRBD1 (6 bases). Trimming took 4 bases from V and 1 from J, leaving 10 bases between them. Germline V lookup: CDR1 PRHDT, CDR2 FYEKMQ (reference sequence). This CDR3 is 14 amino acids long. CDR3 bases: TGTGCCAGCAGCTCCCGGACAGTCCAAGAGACCCAGTACTTC. Protein sequence: CASSSRTVQETQYF.

The chain has TRBV24-1 and TRBJ2-1; the D gene is possibly TRBD1 (6 bases). The CDR3 consists of 13 residues. With 9 bases removed from V and 6 bases from J, the gap between germline ends came to 14 bases. CDR1 KGHDR and CDR2 SFDVKD come from the germline V gene. This chain's CDR3 is CATGGQIFNEQFF. CDR3 DNA: TGTGCCACCGGAGGACAGATTTTCAATGAGCAGTTCTTC.